The present TCR beta chain was sequenced within a study of T cell repertoires in cytomegalovirus infection. At the level of the study: CMV epitopes in the study were HLA-C-restricted (recently identified) and HLA-B-restricted (well studied).

As concerns this clonotype: What it binds is not known.

TCRdb re-called the reads with MiXCR, one entry per CDR3 protein. The table lists about 900,000 distinct CDR3 sequences, around 29% of them singletons. Study-level findings and limits: HLA-C-restricted, CMV-specific TCR beta clonotypes were dominant ex vivo.

From germline, CDR1 is SNHLY and CDR2 FYNNEI. CDR3 length: 15 residues. V was clipped by 7 bases and J by 4 bases; unmatched bases: 9. This clonotype was obtained from a human donor in good health (CMV status not recorded). Some clones in this sample may be carry-over from other donors' samples. The chain uses TRBV2 and TRBJ1-2, with 10 bases aligning to TRBD1. This sample comprised cultured CD8+ T cells from PBMCs, obtained from culture after CMV antigen stimulation. The DNA for the CDR3 is TGTGCCAGCACGGCCGGGACAGGGGTCGGCTATGGCTACACCTTC. Translated, it gives CASTAGTGVGYGYTF.